This passage covers 24 T cell receptor beta chains from one sample sequenced in a study of post-analysis software for immune sequencing data. The study's findings and limits: Controls showed lower frequencies than patients for roughly 5 TRBV segments, and TRBV5-6, TRBV5-1 and TRBV20-1 were among these.

cDNA libraries for TCR beta contained unique molecular identifiers. TCRdb recomputed calls from the PCR reads with MiXCR, one row per CDR3 protein. The data hold roughly 670,000 distinct CDR3 sequences, with about 60% observed a single time. Their antigens are not known. Material: blood. The receptors were sampled from a girl under 10 years old with multiple sclerosis.

This clonotype appeared a few times. The chain uses TRBV6-5 and TRBJ2-5, with D tentatively TRBD1 (6 bases). The CDR3 has 17 residues. Germline values: CDR1 MNHEY, CDR2 SVGAGI. The ends were cut back, 4 bases at V and 4 bases at J, with 22 bases in the middle. CDR3 DNA sequence: TGTGCCAGCAGTTCTGTGTTCGGGGACAATCGATTAGAGACCCAGTACTTC. Amino acid sequence: CASSSVFGDNRLETQYF.

This clonotype was seen more than once but under ten times. The chain links TRBV5-1 to TRBJ2-5; tentative D call: TRBD2 (5 bases). This CDR3 comprises 13 residues. The V gene lost 5 bases and the J gene lost 2 bases, with 10 bases spanning the gap. Germline V gives CDR1 SGHRS, CDR2 YFSETQ. The CDR3 nucleotides are TGCGCCAGCAGTTGGACTTTGCAAGAGACCCAGTACTTC. Translating it yields CASSWTLQETQYF.

In this sample, this clonotype turned up a few times. The V call is TRBV18, the J call TRBJ2-3; D may be TRBD2 (6 bases). The CDR3 is 15 residues long. Trimming pared 6 bases from V and 2 bases from J, leaving 15 bases between. CDR1 and CDR2 from the germline V gene are KGHSH and LQKENI. The chain's CDR3 is CASSPRGTVTDTQYF. The DNA of the CDR3 is TGTGCCAGCTCTCCCCGGGGGACCGTCACAGATACGCAGTATTTT.

The chain employs TRBV5-1 and TRBJ2-1; D remains ambiguous. Trimming removed 0 bases from V and 6 bases from J, with 13 bases in between. Germline-derived CDR1 and CDR2 are SGHRS and YFSETQ. This CDR3 spans 15 amino acids. The CDR3 is CASSLVSRFGNEQFF. The DNA for the CDR3 is TGCGCCAGCAGCTTGGTTTCCAGATTCGGCAATGAGCAGTTCTTC.

Only a few counts were recorded for this clonotype. The chain uses TRBV15 and TRBJ2-1; 9 bases match TRBD1. The CDR3 consists of 15 residues. V trimming: 5 bases; J trimming: 7 bases; junction bases outside the gene matches: 9. Germline CDR1 reads LNHNV; CDR2 reads YYDKDF (reference sequence). The CDR3 DNA sequence: TGTGCCACCAGCGAAGGACTAGACAGGGGGAATGAGCAGTTCTTC. Amino acids: CATSEGLDRGNEQFF.

The chain has TRBV5-6 and TRBJ1-5, with unresolved D. The germline V gene has CDR1 SGHDT and CDR2 YYEEEE. The CDR3 sequence is 14 residues long. Trimming pared 4 bases from V and 4 bases from J, leaving 12 bases between. The CDR3 sequence is CASSVMTGNQPQHF. CDR3 sequence (DNA): TGTGCCAGCAGCGTAATGACGGGGAATCAGCCCCAGCATTTT.

The chain links TRBV5-1 to TRBJ1-5, with D maybe TRBD1 (5 bases). The germline V and J ends were trimmed by 4 bases and 6 bases, with 11 bases remaining between them. In germline, CDR1 is SGHRS, CDR2 YFSETQ. This CDR3 spans 13 amino acids. The CDR3 region is CASSIFGGQPQHF. CDR3 nucleotide sequence: TGCGCCAGCAGCATATTCGGGGGTCAGCCCCAGCATTTT. The full variable domain, rest sourced from reference TRBV5-1 and TRBJ1-5, is KAGVTQTPRYLIKTRGQQVTLSCSPISGHRSVSWYQQTPGQGLQFLFEYFSETQRNKGNFPGRFSGRQFSNSRSEMNVSTLELGDSALYLCASSIFGGQPQHFGDGTRLSIL.

The chain combines TRBV19 with TRBJ1-3; possibly TRBD1 for D (5 bases). The CDR3 spans 13 residues. With 8 bases removed from V and 5 bases from J, the gap between germline ends came to 13 bases. Germline CDR1 reads LNHDA; CDR2 reads SQIVND (reference sequence). The CDR3 DNA reads as TGTGCCAGTTACGTTCCGGGGCGAAACACCATATATTTT. It codes for CASYVPGRNTIYF.

This clonotype was counted between two and nine times. The J gene is TRBJ2-1, the V gene TRBV6-5; 7 nucleotides line up with TRBD2. The J segment lost 0 bases and the V segment lost 6 bases, leaving 8 bases of the junction unmatched. This CDR3 has 16 residues. Germline V gives CDR1 MNHEY, CDR2 SVGAGI. This chain's CDR3 is CASRATSWSSYNEQFF. The CDR3 nucleotides are TGTGCCAGCAGGGCGACTAGCTGGAGCTCCTACAATGAGCAGTTCTTC.

The gene calls are TRBV18 and TRBJ2-4; no clear D gene. Trimming shortened V by 1 base and J by 0 bases, and 7 bases separated the two germline ends. CDR1 and CDR2 from the germline V gene are KGHSH and LQKENI. The CDR3 has 15 amino acids. The DNA for the CDR3 is TGTGCCAGCTCACCACTAATGATAGCCAAAAACATTCAGTACTTC. This encodes CASSPLMIAKNIQYF.

This clonotype occurred a few times. The chain couples TRBV7-2 to TRBJ1-3, with 7 bases identical to TRBD1. Germline trimming cut 3 bases from V and 0 bases from J; bases unmatched to any gene: 8. The CDR3 extends over 17 amino acids. Looked up from germline, CDR1 is SGHTA and CDR2 is FQGNSA. CDR3 amino acids: CASSLAPGGSSGNTIYF. DNA for the CDR3: TGTGCCAGCAGCTTGGCCCCAGGGGGTTCCTCTGGAAACACCATATATTTT.

The J gene is TRBJ2-3, the V gene TRBV29-1, with 8 bases aligning to TRBD2. This CDR3 is built from 14 residues. CDR1 is SQVTM and CDR2 is ANQGSEA in the germline V gene. Trimming cost V 8 bases and J 1 base; bases outside gene matches: 8. The CDR3 coding sequence is TGCAGCTCTAGCTCGCGGGAGGGCACAGATACGCAGTATTTT. Encoded protein: CSSSSREGTDTQYF.

The CDR3 region has the DNA TGTGCCAGCAGTTTAATCTTGGCAGGAGGCAATCAGCCCCAGCATTTT. Translated: CASSLILAGGNQPQHF. The chain couples TRBV12-3 or TRBV12-4 to TRBJ1-5; D remains ambiguous. CDR3 size: 16 residues. The V and J ends lost 2 bases and 2 bases respectively, with 13 bases between them.

The CDR3 protein is CASSPYAGRGGREQFF. The CDR3 bases are TGTGCCAGCAGTCCCTACGCAGGGCGGGGGGGCCGTGAGCAGTTCTTC. The genes are TRBV28 and TRBJ2-1, with 9 positions matching TRBD2. Germline loops: CDR1 MDHEN, CDR2 SYDVKM. V trimming: 5 bases; J trimming: 9 bases; junction bases outside the gene matches: 14. CDR3 size: 16 residues.

The genes are TRBV5-1 and TRBJ1-2, with D uncertain. V lost 0 bases to trimming and J lost 5 bases, with 14 bases between them. The CDR3 has 15 amino acids. The germline gives CDR1 SGHRS, CDR2 YFSETQ. CDR3: CASSLDGGIQYGYTF. In DNA form, the CDR3 reads TGCGCCAGCAGCTTGGATGGCGGGATTCAGTATGGCTACACCTTC.

In its sample, this clonotype was seen a few times. The chain uses TRBV5-1 and TRBJ2-1; a weak D match, TRBD1 (6 bases). Trimming pared 0 bases from V and 0 bases from J, leaving 13 bases between. The V gene's germline CDR1 is SGHRS and CDR2 YFSETQ. CDR3 length: 17 residues. This CDR3 is CASSLGWGPPSYNEQFF. The CDR3 DNA is TGCGCCAGCAGCTTGGGCTGGGGGCCCCCCTCCTACAATGAGCAGTTCTTC. Full variable domain (outside the CDR3, taken from reference TRBV5-1 and TRBJ2-1): KAGVTQTPRYLIKTRGQQVTLSCSPISGHRSVSWYQQTPGQGLQFLFEYFSETQRNKGNFPGRFSGRQFSNSRSEMNVSTLELGDSALYLCASSLGWGPPSYNEQFFGPGTRLTVL.

The chain combines TRBV7-2 with TRBJ2-1; the match to TRBD1 covers 10 bases. CDR1 is SGHTA, CDR2 FQGNSA, per germline. The CDR3 sequence is 20 residues long. Trimming cost V 4 bases and J 2 bases; bases outside gene matches: 17. The CDR3 DNA follows: TGTGCCAGCAGCTCTCCCGACAGGGGGCGCGTTGGTGGGACCTACAATGAGCAGTTCTTC. This codes for CASSSPDRGRVGGTYNEQFF.

The gene calls are TRBV11-2 and TRBJ1-2; D is unresolved. V lost 5 bases to trimming and J lost 1 base, with 14 bases between them. The length of the CDR3 is 15 residues. Germline V CDR1 and CDR2: SGHAT, FQNNGV. CDR3 region: CASSRVVRYNYGYTF. The CDR3 nucleotides read TGTGCCAGCAGCCGCGTCGTCCGATATAACTATGGCTACACCTTC.

The chain employs TRBV5-6 and TRBJ1-5, with D tentatively TRBD1 (6 bases). This CDR3 is 14 amino acids long. CDR1 and CDR2 (germline): SGHDT, YYEEEE. V was pared by 3 bases and J by 7 bases, with 14 bases between. CDR3 DNA sequence: TGTGCCAGCAGCTCGTGGGGGGCTTCGCAGCCCCAGCATTTT. As protein: CASSSWGASQPQHF.

This sequence joins TRBV14 and TRBJ2-1, with 7 nucleotides matching TRBD2. Trimming at V came to 1 base and at J to 4 bases, leaving 7 bases not matched to a gene. The germline V gene has CDR1 SGHDN and CDR2 FVKESK. This CDR3 spans 16 amino acids. The CDR3: CASSQVPPGGYNEQFF. DNA for the CDR3: TGTGCCAGCAGCCAAGTCCCCCCCGGGGGGTACAATGAGCAGTTCTTC.

The rearrangement joins TRBV14 to TRBJ2-5, with D unclear. V lost 1 base and J 4 bases, leaving 13 bases between the germline ends. The CDR3 covers 15 residues. The germline CDR1 and CDR2 sequences are SGHDN and FVKESK. CDR3 coding DNA: TGTGCCAGCAGCCAAGGGAGACGAATAGGAGAGACCCAGTACTTC. It is translated as CASSQGRRIGETQYF.

The chain joins TRBV20-1 to TRBJ1-1; 7 bases are a match to TRBD1. The germline V gene encodes CDR1 DFQATT and CDR2 SNEGSKA (reference sequence). CDR3 size: 13 residues. The trim removed 5 bases at V and 6 bases at J, leaving 9 bases unmatched. The CDR3 DNA sequence: TGCAGTGCTTACCTTACAGGGGTGGCTGAAGCTTTCTTT. The encoded protein is CSAYLTGVAEAFF.

The chain combines TRBV20-1 with TRBJ2-7, with D possibly matching TRBD2 (7 bases). Trimming removed 0 bases from V and 0 bases from J, with 12 bases in between. In germline, CDR1 is DFQATT, CDR2 SNEGSKA (reference sequence). The CDR3 consists of 15 residues. The CDR3 bases are TGCAGTGCTAGAGATTCCCGGGGGGCCTCCTACGAGCAGTACTTC. This translates into CSARDSRGASYEQYF.

This chain connects TRBV10-3 to TRBJ2-5; perhaps TRBD2 as D (6 bases). Trimming shortened V by 6 bases and J by 2 bases, and 19 bases separated the two germline ends. The V gene's germline CDR1 is ENHRY and CDR2 SYGVKD. The CDR3 covers 16 residues. The CDR3 bases are TGTGCCATCAGGACCGGGGGTAGCGCCCCACAAGAGACCCAGTACTTC. This encodes CAIRTGGSAPQETQYF.